This T cell receptor beta chain was found in a study of shared clonotypes between healthy human individuals. Terminally differentiated effector memory CD45RA+ cells were excluded from the naive CD8 cells, which were CD45RO-negative and positively selected for CCR7. There were no recent acute infections or vaccinations among the donors, who were healthy HIV-negative adults. The table lists this clone with a count of one. CDR3 size: 18 residues. Trimming cost V 4 bases and J 0 bases; bases outside gene matches: 15. Germline CDR1 is SGHDN and CDR2 is FVKESK. Measured with immunoSEQ multiplex PCR; TCRdb has only the in-frame clones, and not every one. The sample carries some 2.1 million clones, approximately 95% recorded once.

Sequencing was done on a sample of naive CD8+ T cells sorted from blood. The chain is built from TRBV14 and TRBJ2-7; 7 bases are shared with TRBD1. This receptor was identified in a man between 18 and 35 years old in good health. CDR3 region: CASSPDRLRTGISYEQYF. For the CDR3, the DNA is TGTGCCAGCAGCCCGGACCGTTTGCGGACAGGCATCTCCTACGAGCAGTACTTC.